This note documents a single T cell receptor beta chain sequence. The antigen is unknown. The data are from a study of CD8 T cells in Susac syndrome. Random hexamers were used to reverse transcribe 0.5 to 1 ug of RNA. One entry per CDR3 protein results from TCRdb running MiXCR on the immunoSEQ multiplex PCR reads. This table holds about 140,000 distinct CDR3 sequences, 94% found once. Healthy donors, matched for age and sex, constituted the control group. Whole-study results and caveats: Regarding the TCR sequencing and HLA analysis, the study admitted that a relatively small number of individuals were involved.

CDR3 length: 15 amino acids. V lost 1 base, J lost 1 base, and 11 bases lay in between. Germline V gene data show CDR1 as SGHRS and CDR2 as YFSETQ. The V gene is TRBV5-1, the J gene TRBJ1-1, with D possibly TRBD1 on 5 matching bases. Material: CD4+ T cells from PBMCs. This TCR was sampled from a human donor in good health. CDR3 sequence reads: CASSLSVQGNTEAFF. The CDR3 DNA sequence: TGCGCCAGCAGCTTGTCGGTCCAGGGGAACACTGAAGCTTTCTTT.